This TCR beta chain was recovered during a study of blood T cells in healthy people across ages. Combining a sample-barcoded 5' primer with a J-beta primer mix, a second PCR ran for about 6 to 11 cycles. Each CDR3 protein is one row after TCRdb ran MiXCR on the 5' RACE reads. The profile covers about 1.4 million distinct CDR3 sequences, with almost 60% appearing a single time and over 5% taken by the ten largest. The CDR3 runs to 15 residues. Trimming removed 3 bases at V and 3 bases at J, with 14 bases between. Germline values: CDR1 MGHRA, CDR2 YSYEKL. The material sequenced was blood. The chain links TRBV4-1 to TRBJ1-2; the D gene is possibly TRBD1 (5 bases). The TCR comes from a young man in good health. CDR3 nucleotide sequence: TGCGCCAGCAGCCATGCCGGCGGGGGGGACTATGGCTACACCTTC. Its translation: CASSHAGGGDYGYTF.